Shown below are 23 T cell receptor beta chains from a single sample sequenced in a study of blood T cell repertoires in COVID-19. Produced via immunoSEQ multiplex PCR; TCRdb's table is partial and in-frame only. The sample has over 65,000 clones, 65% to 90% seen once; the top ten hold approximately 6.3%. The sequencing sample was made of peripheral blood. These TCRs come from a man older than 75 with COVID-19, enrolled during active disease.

The CDR3 nucleotides are TGTGCCAGTAGTATAGGAGTAGCCTACACAGATACGCAGTATTTT. Translated, it gives CASSIGVAYTDTQYF. The chain is built from TRBV19 and TRBJ2-3, with no clear D. The germline gives CDR1 LNHDA, CDR2 SQIVND (reference sequence). The CDR3 has 15 residues. Trimming removed 1 base at V and 2 bases at J, with 10 bases between.

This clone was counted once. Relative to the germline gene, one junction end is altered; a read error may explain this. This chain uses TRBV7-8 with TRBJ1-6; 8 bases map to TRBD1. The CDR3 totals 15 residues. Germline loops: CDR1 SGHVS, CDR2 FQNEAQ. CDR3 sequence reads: CASSSNRGTNSPLYF. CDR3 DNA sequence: TGTGCCAGCAGCTCAAACAGGGGGACGAATTCACCCCTCTACTTT. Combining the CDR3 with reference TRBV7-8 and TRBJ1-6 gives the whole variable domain GAGVSQSPRYKVAKRGQDVALRCDPISGHVSLFWYQQALGQGPEFLTYFQNEAQLDKSGLPSDRFFAERPEGSVSTLKIQRTQQEDSAVYLCASSSNRGTNSPLYFGNGTRLTVT.

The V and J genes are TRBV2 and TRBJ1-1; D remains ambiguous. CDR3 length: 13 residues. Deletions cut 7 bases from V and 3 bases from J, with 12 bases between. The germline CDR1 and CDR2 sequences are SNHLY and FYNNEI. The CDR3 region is CASMNAGYTEAFF. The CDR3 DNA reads TGTGCCAGCATGAATGCCGGGTACACTGAAGCTTTCTTT.

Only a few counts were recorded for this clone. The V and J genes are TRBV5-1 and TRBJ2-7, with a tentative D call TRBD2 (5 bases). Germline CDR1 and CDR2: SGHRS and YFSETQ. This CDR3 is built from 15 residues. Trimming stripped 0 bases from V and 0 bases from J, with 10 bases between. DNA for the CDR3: TGCGCCAGCAGCTTGGGAGGGTTCAGCTCCTACGAGCAGTACTTC. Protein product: CASSLGGFSSYEQYF.

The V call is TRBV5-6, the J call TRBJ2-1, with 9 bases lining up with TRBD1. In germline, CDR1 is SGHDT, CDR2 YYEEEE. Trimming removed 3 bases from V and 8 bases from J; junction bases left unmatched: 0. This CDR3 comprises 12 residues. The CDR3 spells CASSWDRDEQFF. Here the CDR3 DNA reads TGTGCCAGCAGCTGGGACAGGGATGAGCAGTTCTTC.

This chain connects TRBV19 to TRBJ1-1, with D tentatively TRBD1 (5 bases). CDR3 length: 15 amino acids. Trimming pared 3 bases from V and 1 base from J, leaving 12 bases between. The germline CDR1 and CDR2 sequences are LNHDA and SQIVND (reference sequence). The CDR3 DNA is TGTGCCAGTAGTATGGGGGGAGGGTGGAACACTGAAGCTTTCTTT. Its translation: CASSMGGGWNTEAFF.

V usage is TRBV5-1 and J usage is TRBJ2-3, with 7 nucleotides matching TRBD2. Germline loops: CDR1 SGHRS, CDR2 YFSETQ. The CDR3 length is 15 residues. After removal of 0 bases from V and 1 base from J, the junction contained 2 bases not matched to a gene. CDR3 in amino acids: CASSLAGGGTDTQYF. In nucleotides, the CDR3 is TGCGCCAGCAGCTTGGCGGGAGGTGGCACAGATACGCAGTATTTT.

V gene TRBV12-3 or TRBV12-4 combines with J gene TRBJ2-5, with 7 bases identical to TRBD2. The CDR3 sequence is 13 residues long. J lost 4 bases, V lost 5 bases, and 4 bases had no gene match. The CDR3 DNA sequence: TGTGCCAGCAGTAGACTAGCCTTAGAGACCCAGTACTTC. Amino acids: CASSRLALETQYF.

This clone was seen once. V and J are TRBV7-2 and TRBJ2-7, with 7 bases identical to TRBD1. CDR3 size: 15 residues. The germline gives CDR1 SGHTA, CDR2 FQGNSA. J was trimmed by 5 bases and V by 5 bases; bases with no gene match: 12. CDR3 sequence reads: CASSADRDMVHEQYF. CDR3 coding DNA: TGTGCCAGCAGCGCCGACAGGGATATGGTCCACGAGCAGTACTTC.

The CDR3 spells CASSESAGSDTQYF. The CDR3 DNA reads as TGCGCCAGCAGTGAGTCTGCGGGTTCAGATACGCAGTATTTT. The V call is TRBV10-1, the J call TRBJ2-3; tentatively, D is TRBD2 (5 bases). Germline V gene sequence: CDR1 WNHNN, CDR2 SYGVQD (reference sequence). Trimming stripped 0 bases from V and 4 bases from J, with 8 bases between. The CDR3 covers 14 residues.

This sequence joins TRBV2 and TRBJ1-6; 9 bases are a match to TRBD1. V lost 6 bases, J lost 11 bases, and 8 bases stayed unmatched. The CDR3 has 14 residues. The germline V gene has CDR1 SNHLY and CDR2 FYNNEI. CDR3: CASRSGTGNPPLHF. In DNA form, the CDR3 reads TGTGCCAGCAGATCCGGGACAGGGAACCCACCCCTCCACTTT.

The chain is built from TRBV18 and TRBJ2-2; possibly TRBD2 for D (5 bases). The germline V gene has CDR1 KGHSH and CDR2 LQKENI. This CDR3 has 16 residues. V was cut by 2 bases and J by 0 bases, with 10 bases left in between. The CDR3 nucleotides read TGTGCCAGCTCACCATATTCCGGGACGAACACCGGGGAGCTGTTTTTT. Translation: CASSPYSGTNTGELFF.

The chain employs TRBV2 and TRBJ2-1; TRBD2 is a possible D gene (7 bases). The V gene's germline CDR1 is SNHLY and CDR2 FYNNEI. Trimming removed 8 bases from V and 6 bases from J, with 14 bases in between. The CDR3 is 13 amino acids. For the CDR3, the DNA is TGTGCCAGCGGGAGGGGGACTTCCAATGAGCAGTTCTTC. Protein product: CASGRGTSNEQFF.

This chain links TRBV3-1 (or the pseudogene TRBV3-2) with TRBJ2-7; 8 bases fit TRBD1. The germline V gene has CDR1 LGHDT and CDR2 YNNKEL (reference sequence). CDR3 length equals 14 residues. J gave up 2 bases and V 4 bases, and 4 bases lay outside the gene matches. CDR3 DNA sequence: TGTGCCAGCAGCCCCCGGGACAGGACCTACGAGCAGTACTTC. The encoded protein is CASSPRDRTYEQYF.

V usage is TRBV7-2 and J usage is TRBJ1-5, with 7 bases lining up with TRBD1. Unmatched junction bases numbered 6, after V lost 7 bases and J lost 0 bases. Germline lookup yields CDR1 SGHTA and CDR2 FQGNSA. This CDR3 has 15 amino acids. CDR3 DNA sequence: TGTGCCAGCAACACAGGGGATTATAGCAATCAGCCCCAGCATTTT. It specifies CASNTGDYSNQPQHF.

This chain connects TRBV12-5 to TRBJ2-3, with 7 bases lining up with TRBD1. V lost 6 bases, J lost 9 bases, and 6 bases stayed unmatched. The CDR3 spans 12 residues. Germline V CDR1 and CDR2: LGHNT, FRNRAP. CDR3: CASGSTGETQYF. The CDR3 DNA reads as TGTGCTAGTGGGTCAACAGGGGAGACGCAGTATTTT. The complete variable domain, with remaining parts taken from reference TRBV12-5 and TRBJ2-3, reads DARVTQTPRHKVTEMGQEVTMRCQPILGHNTVFWYRQTMMQGLELLAYFRNRAPLDDSGMPKDRFSAEMPDATLATLKIQPSEPRDSAVYFCASGSTGETQYFGPGTRLTVL.

The CDR3 loop is CASSSPGQASSYEQYF. CDR3 sequence (DNA): TGTGCCAGCAGCTCACCCGGACAGGCGAGCTCCTACGAGCAGTACTTC. The chain joins TRBV7-9 to TRBJ2-7; 7 bases map to TRBD1. There are 16 residues in the CDR3. Per germline, CDR1 SEHNR and CDR2 FQNEAQ (reference sequence). J was trimmed by 0 bases and V by 4 bases; bases with no gene match: 9.

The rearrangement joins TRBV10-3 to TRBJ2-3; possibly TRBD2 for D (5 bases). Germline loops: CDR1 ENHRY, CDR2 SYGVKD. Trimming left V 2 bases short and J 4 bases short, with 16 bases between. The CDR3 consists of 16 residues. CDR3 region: CAISEIAAEAPDTQYF. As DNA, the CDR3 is TGTGCCATCAGTGAGATCGCAGCGGAGGCTCCAGATACGCAGTATTTT.

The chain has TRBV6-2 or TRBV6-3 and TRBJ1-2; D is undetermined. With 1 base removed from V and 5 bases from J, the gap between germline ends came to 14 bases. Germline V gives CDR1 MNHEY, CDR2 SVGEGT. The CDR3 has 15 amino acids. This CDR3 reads CASSYWRSKEYGYTF. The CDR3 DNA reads TGTGCCAGCAGTTACTGGAGATCAAAGGAATATGGCTACACCTTC.

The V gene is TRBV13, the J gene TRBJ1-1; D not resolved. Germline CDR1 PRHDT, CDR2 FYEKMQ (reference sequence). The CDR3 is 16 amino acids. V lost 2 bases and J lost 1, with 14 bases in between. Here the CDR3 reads CASSLKRYAGNTEAFF. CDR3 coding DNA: TGTGCCAGCAGCTTAAAGAGATATGCAGGGAACACTGAAGCTTTCTTT.

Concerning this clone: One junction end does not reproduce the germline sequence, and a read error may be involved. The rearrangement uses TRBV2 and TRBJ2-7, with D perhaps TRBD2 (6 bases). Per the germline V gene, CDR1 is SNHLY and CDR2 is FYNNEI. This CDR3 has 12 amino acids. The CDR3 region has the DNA TGTGCCAGCAGTCGCGACCGGGAGCCCAAGGGGTTC. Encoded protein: CASSRDREPKGF.

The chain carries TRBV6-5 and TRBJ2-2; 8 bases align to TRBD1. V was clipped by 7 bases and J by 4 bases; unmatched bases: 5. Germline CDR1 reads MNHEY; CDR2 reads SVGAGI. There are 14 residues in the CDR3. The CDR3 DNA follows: TGTGCCAGCACTCGACAGGGGAGCACCGGGGAGCTGTTTTTT. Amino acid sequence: CASTRQGSTGELFF.

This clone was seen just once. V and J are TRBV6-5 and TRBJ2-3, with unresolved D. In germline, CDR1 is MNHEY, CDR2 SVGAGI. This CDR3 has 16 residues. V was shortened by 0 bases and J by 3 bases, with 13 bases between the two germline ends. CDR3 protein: CASSYSFNSRTDTQYF. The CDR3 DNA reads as TGTGCCAGCAGTTACTCGTTTAATTCGAGGACAGATACGCAGTATTTT.